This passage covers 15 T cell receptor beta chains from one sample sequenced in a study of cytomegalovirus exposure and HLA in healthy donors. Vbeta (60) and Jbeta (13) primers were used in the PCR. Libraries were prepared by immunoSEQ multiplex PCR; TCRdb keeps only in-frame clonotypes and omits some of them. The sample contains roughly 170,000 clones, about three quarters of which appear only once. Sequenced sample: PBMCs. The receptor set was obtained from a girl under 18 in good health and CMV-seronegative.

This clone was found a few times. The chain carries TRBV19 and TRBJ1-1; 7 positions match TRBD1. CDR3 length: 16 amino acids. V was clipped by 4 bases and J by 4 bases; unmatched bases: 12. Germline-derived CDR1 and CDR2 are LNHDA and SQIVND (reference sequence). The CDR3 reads CASSKKTQGMGTEAFF. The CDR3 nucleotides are TGTGCCAGTAGTAAAAAGACACAGGGGATGGGCACTGAAGCTTTCTTT.

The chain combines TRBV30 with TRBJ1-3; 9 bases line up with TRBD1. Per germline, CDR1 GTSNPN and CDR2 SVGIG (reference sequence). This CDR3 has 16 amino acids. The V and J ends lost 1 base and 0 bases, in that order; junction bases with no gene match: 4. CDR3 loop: CAWSDRGPSSGNTIYF. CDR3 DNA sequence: TGTGCCTGGAGTGACAGGGGGCCGAGCTCTGGAAACACCATATATTTT. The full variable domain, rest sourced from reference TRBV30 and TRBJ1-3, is SQTIHQWPATLVQPVGSPLSLECTVEGTSNPNLYWYRQAAGRGLQLLFYSVGIGQISSEVPQNLSASRPQDRQFILSSKKLLLSDSGFYLCAWSDRGPSSGNTIYFGEGSWLTVV.

The CDR3 DNA reads as TGTGCCAGCAGCTTAGTCGACAGGGGGGACGCGCAGGGGCCCCAGCATTTT. It is translated as CASSLVDRGDAQGPQHF. The chain combines TRBV11-2 with TRBJ1-5, with 9 bases lining up with TRBD1. Germline lookup yields CDR1 SGHAT and CDR2 FQNNGV. The ends lost 1 base at V and 9 bases at J; junction bases unmatched: 13. The CDR3 runs 17 residues.

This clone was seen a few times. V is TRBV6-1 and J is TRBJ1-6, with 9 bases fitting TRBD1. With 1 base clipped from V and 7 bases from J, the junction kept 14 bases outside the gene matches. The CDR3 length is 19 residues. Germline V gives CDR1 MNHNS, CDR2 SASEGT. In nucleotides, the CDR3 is TGTGCCAGCAGTGAAGTTTGGGGACAGGGCTTATCGGGGAATTCACCCCTCCACTTT. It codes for CASSEVWGQGLSGNSPLHF.

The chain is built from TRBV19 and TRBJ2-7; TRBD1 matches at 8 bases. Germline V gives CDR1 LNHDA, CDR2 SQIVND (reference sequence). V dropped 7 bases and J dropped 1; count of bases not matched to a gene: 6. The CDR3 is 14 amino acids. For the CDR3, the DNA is TGTGCCAGTAAGTTAGGACAGGGATCCTACGAGCAGTACTTC. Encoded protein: CASKLGQGSYEQYF. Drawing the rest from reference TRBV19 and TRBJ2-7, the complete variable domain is DGGITQSPKYLFRKEGQNVTLSCEQNLNHDAMYWYRQDPGQGLRLIYYSQIVNDFQKGDIAEGYSVSREKKESFPLTVTSAQKNPTAFYLCASKLGQGSYEQYFGPGTRLTVT.

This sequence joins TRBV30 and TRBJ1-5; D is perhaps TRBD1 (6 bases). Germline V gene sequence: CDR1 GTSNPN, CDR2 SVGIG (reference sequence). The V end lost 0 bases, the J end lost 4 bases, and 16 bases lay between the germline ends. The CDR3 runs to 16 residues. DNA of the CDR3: TGTGCCTGGAGTGTACAAGGGGGGGGGCCTAATCAGCCCCAGCATTTT. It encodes CAWSVQGGGPNQPQHF.

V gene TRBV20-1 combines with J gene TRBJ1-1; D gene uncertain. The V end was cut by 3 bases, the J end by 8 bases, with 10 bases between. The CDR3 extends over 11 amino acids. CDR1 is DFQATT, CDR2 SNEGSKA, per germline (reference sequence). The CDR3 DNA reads TGCAGTGCTAGGGCAACATCGGAAGCTTTCTTT. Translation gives CSARATSEAFF.

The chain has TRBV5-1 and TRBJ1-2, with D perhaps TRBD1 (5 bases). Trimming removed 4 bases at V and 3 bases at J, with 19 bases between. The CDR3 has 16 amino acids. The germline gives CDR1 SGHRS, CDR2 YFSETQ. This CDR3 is CASSQEGRAPYYGYTF. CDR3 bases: TGCGCCAGCAGCCAGGAAGGCAGGGCCCCATACTATGGCTACACCTTC.

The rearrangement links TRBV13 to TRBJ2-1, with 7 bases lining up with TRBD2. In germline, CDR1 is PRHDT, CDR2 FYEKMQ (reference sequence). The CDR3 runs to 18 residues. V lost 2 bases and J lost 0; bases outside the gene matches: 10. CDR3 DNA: TGTGCCAGCAGCTTACCTCAAAGCGGGGAGAGCTCCTACAATGAGCAGTTCTTC. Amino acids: CASSLPQSGESSYNEQFF.

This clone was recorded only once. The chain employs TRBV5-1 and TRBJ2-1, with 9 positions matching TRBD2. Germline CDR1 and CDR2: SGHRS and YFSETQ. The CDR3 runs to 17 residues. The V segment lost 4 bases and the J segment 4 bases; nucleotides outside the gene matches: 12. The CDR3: CASSPQPGGGAYNEQFF. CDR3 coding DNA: TGCGCCAGCAGCCCCCAGCCCGGCGGGGGGGCTTACAATGAGCAGTTCTTC. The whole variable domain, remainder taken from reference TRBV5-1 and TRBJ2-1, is KAGVTQTPRYLIKTRGQQVTLSCSPISGHRSVSWYQQTPGQGLQFLFEYFSETQRNKGNFPGRFSGRQFSNSRSEMNVSTLELGDSALYLCASSPQPGGGAYNEQFFGPGTRLTVL.

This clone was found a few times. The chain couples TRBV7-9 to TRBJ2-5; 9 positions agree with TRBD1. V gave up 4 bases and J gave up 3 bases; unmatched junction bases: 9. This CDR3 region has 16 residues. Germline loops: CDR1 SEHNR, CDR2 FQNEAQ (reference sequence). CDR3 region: CASSSLQGAGEETQYF. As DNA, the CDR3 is TGTGCCAGCAGCTCCCTACAGGGGGCCGGTGAAGAGACCCAGTACTTC.

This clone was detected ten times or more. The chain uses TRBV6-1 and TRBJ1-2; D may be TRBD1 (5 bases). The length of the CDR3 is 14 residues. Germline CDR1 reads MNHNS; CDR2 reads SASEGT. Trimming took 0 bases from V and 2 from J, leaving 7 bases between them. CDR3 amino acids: CASSEADKNYGYTF. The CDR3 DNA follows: TGTGCCAGCAGTGAAGCGGACAAAAACTATGGCTACACCTTC.

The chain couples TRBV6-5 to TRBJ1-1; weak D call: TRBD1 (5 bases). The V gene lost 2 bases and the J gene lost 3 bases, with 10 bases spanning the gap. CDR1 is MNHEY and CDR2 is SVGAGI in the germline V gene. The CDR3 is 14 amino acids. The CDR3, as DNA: TGTGCCAGCAGTTACCAATGGGGCGACACTGAAGCTTTCTTT. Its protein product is CASSYQWGDTEAFF.

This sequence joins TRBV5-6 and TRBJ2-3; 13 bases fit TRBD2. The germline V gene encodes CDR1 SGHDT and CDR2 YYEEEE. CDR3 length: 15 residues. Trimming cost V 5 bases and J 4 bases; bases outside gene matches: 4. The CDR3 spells CASSLGLAGSDTQYF. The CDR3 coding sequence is TGTGCCAGCAGTCTGGGACTAGCGGGATCAGATACGCAGTATTTT. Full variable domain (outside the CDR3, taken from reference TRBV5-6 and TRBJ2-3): DAGVTQSPTHLIKTRGQQVTLRCSPKSGHDTVSWYQQALGQGPQFIFQYYEEEERQRGNFPDRFSGHQFPNYSSELNVNALLLGDSALYLCASSLGLAGSDTQYFGPGTRLTVL.

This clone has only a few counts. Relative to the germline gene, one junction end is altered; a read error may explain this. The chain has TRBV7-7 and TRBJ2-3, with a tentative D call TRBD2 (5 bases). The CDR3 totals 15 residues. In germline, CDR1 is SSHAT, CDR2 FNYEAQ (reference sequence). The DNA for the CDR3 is TGTGCTAGCAGCTTAGGGAGCGGCAGCACAGATACGCAGTATTTT. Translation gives CASSLGSGSTDTQYF.